This TCR beta chain derives from a study of OX40 agonist ivuxolimab in advanced cancers. This CDR3 has 15 residues. The germline V and J ends were trimmed by 8 bases and 0 bases, with 14 bases remaining between them. Per the germline V gene, CDR1 is MDHEN and CDR2 is SYDVKM. On this clone itself: Antigen: not known.

Using immunoSEQ multiplex PCR, the repertoire was profiled, and TCRdb retains in-frame clones only, with some absent. This table holds tens of thousands of clones, about 84% found once. Study outcomes and limitations: Dose levels from 0.1 to 3.0 mg/kg saw CD4+ and CD8+ blood T cells expand clonally by week 6. The study found that CD8+ T cells averaged more expanded clones than CD4+.

This clonotype was sampled from an adult with an advanced solid tumor such as melanoma, head and neck, liver or kidney cancer. The sequences come from CD4+ or CD8+ T cells sorted from blood, collected in a trial of the OX40 agonist ivuxolimab. J is TRBJ2-1 and V is TRBV28, with a tentative D call TRBD2 (5 bases). CDR3 DNA sequence: TGTGCCAGCCTCTTTTACAGCGGCTCCTACAATGAGCAGTTCTTC. This encodes CASLFYSGSYNEQFF.